This TCR beta chain was recovered during a study of response to subunit inactivated influenza vaccine. Study-wide points: Authors suggested each seasonal influenza vaccination recruits few new T cells.

V lost 6 bases to trimming and J lost 7 bases; unmatched junction nucleotides: 9. Germline loops: CDR1 DFQATT, CDR2 SNEGSKA (reference sequence). The CDR3 covers 13 residues. On this clonotype itself: Its antigen is not known.

TCRdb used MiXCR to reprocess the RT-PCR reads, holding one entry per CDR3 protein. The table records 500,000 to 600,000 distinct CDR3 sequences, 10% to 15% of them present only once. V gene TRBV20-1 combines with J gene TRBJ2-7; TRBD2 agrees at 10 bases. The TCR was taken from a man aged 50-60 years who received an inactivated influenza vaccine. Source: PBMCs from blood, taken 45 days after vaccination. In DNA, the CDR3 is TGCAGTGCCGCCTCTAGCGGGAGTTGGGAGCAGTACTTC. Translated: CSAASSGSWEQYF.